These 9 T cell receptor beta chains came from one sample sequenced in a study of beta chain features in type 1 diabetes. Sequenced material consisted of expressed TCRB transcripts (all of the isolated RNA was reverse transcribed). Clones were read by immunoSEQ multiplex PCR, and TCRdb kept only the in-frame ones, dropping some. This table holds about 370,000 clones, around 15% found once. The sequencing input was naive CD4+ T cells from blood. The receptors derive from a young woman in good health.

This clone has a handful of counts. The rearrangement joins TRBV11-2 to TRBJ2-1; TRBD1 might be the D (6 bases). Germline CDR1 and CDR2: SGHAT and FQNNGV. The CDR3 contains 14 residues. V shed 3 bases and J shed 2 bases, with 8 bases lying between them. The CDR3 loop reads CASSFGQTYNEQFF. The CDR3 region has the DNA TGTGCCAGCAGCTTCGGACAGACCTACAATGAGCAGTTCTTC. The variable domain in full, with the rest retrieved from reference TRBV11-2 and TRBJ2-1, is EAGVAQSPRYKIIEKRQSVAFWCNPISGHATLYWYQQILGQGPKLLIQFQNNGVVDDSQLPKDRFSAERLKGVDSTLKIQPAKLEDSAVYLCASSFGQTYNEQFFGPGTRLTVL.

This clone was counted between two and nine times. The chain couples TRBV29-1 to TRBJ2-1; 11 positions match TRBD1. The J segment lost 4 bases and the V segment lost 8 bases, leaving 7 bases of the junction unmatched. This CDR3 has 14 residues. Per germline, CDR1 SQVTM and CDR2 ANQGSEA. The DNA for the CDR3 is TGCAGCCTTGGGGACAGGGGGAGGTACAATGAGCAGTTCTTC. This encodes CSLGDRGRYNEQFF.

This clone showed up just a few times. The chain has TRBV28 and TRBJ2-3, with 7 bases aligning to TRBD2. CDR3 size: 15 residues. The germline V gene has CDR1 MDHEN and CDR2 SYDVKM. V shed 5 bases and J 1 base; nucleotides not matched to a gene: 6. This CDR3 reads CASSPALAGTDTQYF. Written as DNA, the CDR3 is TGTGCCAGCAGTCCCGCTCTAGCGGGCACAGATACGCAGTATTTT.

The chain has TRBV27 and TRBJ2-4, with 9 bases that match TRBD1. There are 14 residues in the CDR3. CDR1 MNHEY and CDR2 SMNVEV come from the germline V gene (reference sequence). With 5 bases clipped from V and 8 bases from J, the junction kept 7 bases outside the gene matches. The CDR3 sequence is CASSPRQGGDIQYF. The CDR3 DNA reads TGTGCCAGCAGTCCCCGACAGGGGGGAGACATTCAGTACTTC.

This clone was counted between two and nine times. The gene calls are TRBV20-1 and TRBJ1-2; 8 nucleotides align to TRBD1. This CDR3 comprises 11 residues. V was clipped by 3 bases and J by 8 bases; unmatched bases: 2. CDR1 is DFQATT, CDR2 SNEGSKA, per germline (reference sequence). The CDR3 DNA is TGCAGTGCTAGGGACAGGGCAGGCTACACCTTC. Protein sequence: CSARDRAGYTF.

This clone was observed a handful of times. This specimen includes other DNA sequences encoding the same CDR3. The CDR3 region is CATSRDRVANYGYTF. The CDR3 DNA is TGTGCCACCAGCAGAGATCGCGTGGCTAACTATGGCTACACCTTC. V gene TRBV15 combines with J gene TRBJ1-2; the D is unclear. Germline assignment: CDR1 LNHNV and CDR2 YYDKDF (reference sequence). V lost 0 bases, J lost 0 bases, and 8 bases lay in between. The CDR3 spans 15 residues.

This clone has only a few counts. This rearrangement joins TRBV29-1 to TRBJ2-2; weak D call: TRBD1 (6 bases). V shed 4 bases and J shed 6 bases, with 15 bases lying between them. The germline CDR1 and CDR2 sequences are SQVTM and ANQGSEA. The CDR3 runs to 14 residues. DNA for the CDR3: TGCAGCGTTGGGACAGCATTGGCGGCCGGGGAGCTGTTTTTT. It codes for CSVGTALAAGELFF.

As for this clone: Other DNA sequences in this specimen translate into the identical CDR3. CDR3 loop: CASSLGLQETQYF. For the CDR3, the DNA is TGCGCCAGCAGCTTGGGGCTCCAAGAGACCCAGTACTTC. The rearrangement links TRBV5-1 to TRBJ2-5; D gene uncertain. V was cut by 0 bases and J by 1 base, with 4 bases left in between. Per germline, CDR1 SGHRS and CDR2 YFSETQ. The CDR3 is 13 residues long.

This clone has a handful of counts. The chain is built from TRBV28 and TRBJ2-5; D might be TRBD2 (6 bases). V shed 8 bases and J shed 3 bases, with 13 bases lying between them. This CDR3 is 13 amino acids long. Germline lookup yields CDR1 MDHEN and CDR2 SYDVKM. CDR3 residues: CASEPGGKETQYF. CDR3 nucleotide sequence: TGTGCCAGCGAACCCGGGGGAAAAGAGACCCAGTACTTC.